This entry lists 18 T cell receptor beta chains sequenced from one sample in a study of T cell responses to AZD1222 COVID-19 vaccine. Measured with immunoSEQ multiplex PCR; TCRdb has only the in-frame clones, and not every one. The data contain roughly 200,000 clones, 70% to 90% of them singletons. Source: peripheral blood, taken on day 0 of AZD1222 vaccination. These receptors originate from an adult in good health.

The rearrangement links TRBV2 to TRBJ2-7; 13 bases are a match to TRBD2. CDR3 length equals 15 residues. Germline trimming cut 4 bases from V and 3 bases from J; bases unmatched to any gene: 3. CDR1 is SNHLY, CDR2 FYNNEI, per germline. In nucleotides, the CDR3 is TGTGCCAGCAGTGGGACTAGCGGGGGACACTACGAGCAGTACTTC. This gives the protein CASSGTSGGHYEQYF.

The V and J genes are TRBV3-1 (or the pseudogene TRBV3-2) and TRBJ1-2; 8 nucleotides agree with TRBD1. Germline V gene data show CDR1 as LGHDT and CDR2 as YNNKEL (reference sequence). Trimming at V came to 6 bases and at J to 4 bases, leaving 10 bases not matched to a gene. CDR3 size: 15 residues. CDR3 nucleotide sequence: TGTGCCAGCAGGCAGACAGGGGTAGGGGGCTATGGCTACACCTTC. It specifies CASRQTGVGGYGYTF.

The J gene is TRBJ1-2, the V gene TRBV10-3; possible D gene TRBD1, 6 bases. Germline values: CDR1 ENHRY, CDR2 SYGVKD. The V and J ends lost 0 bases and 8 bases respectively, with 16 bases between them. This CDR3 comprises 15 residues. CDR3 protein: CAISESLGRGDGYTF. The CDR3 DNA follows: TGTGCCATCAGTGAGTCACTAGGCAGGGGTGACGGCTACACCTTC.

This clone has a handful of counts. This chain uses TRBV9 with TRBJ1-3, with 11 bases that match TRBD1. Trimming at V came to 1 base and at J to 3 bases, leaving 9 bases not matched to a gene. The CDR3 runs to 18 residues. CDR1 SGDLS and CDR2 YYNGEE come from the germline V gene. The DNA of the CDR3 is TGTGCCAGCAGCGTATGGGACAGGGGGATCTCGAGTGGAAACACCATATATTTT. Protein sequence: CASSVWDRGISSGNTIYF.

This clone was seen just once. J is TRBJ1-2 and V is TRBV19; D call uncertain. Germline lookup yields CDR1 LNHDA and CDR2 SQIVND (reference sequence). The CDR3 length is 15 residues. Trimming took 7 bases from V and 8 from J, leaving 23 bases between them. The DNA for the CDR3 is TGTGCCAGTACCAACACGGATAGGGTACAAGAAGGCTACACCTTC. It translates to CASTNTDRVQEGYTF. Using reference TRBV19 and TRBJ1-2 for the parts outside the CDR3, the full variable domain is DGGITQSPKYLFRKEGQNVTLSCEQNLNHDAMYWYRQDPGQGLRLIYYSQIVNDFQKGDIAEGYSVSREKKESFPLTVTSAQKNPTAFYLCASTNTDRVQEGYTFGSGTRLTVV.

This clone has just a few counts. For the CDR3, the DNA is TGTGCCTGTAAACAGGGAACCTACGAGCAGTACTTC. Protein sequence: CACKQGTYEQYF. The V call is TRBV30, the J call TRBJ2-7, with D possibly matching TRBD1 (6 bases). The germline CDR1 and CDR2 sequences are GTSNPN and SVGIG (reference sequence). Trimming shortened V by 6 bases and J by 2 bases, and 11 bases separated the two germline ends. This CDR3 contains 12 residues.

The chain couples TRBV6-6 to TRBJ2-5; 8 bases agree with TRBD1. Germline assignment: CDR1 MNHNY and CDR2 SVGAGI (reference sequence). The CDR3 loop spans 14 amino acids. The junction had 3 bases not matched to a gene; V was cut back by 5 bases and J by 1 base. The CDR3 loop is CASSNRGSQETQYF. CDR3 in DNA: TGTGCCAGCAGTAACAGGGGGAGCCAAGAGACCCAGTACTTC.

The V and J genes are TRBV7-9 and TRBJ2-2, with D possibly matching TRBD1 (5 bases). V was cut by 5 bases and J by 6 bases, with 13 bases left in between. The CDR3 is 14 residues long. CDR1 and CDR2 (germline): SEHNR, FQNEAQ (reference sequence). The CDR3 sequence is CASSRLGVAGELFF. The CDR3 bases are TGTGCCAGCAGCCGTCTAGGGGTTGCCGGGGAGCTGTTTTTT.

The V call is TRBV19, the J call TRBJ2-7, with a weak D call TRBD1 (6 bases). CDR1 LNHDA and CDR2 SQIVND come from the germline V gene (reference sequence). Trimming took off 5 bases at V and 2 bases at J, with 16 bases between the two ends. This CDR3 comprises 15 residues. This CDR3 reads CASSGRQEEAYEQYF. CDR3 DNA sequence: TGTGCCAGTAGTGGTAGACAGGAGGAGGCCTACGAGCAGTACTTC. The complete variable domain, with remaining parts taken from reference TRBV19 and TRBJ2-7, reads DGGITQSPKYLFRKEGQNVTLSCEQNLNHDAMYWYRQDPGQGLRLIYYSQIVNDFQKGDIAEGYSVSREKKESFPLTVTSAQKNPTAFYLCASSGRQEEAYEQYFGPGTRLTVT.

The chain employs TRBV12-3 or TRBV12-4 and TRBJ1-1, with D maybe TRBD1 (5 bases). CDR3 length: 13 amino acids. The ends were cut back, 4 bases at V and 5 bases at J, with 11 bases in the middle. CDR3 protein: CASSWRGWTEAFF. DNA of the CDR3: TGTGCCAGCAGTTGGCGGGGGTGGACTGAAGCTTTCTTT.

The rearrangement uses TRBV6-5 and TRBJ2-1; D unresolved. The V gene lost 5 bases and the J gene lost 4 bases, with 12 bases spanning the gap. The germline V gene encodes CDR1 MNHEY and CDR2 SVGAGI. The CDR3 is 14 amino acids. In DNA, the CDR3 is TGTGCCAGCAGTCCCAGCCCGTATTACAATGAGCAGTTCTTC. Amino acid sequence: CASSPSPYYNEQFF.

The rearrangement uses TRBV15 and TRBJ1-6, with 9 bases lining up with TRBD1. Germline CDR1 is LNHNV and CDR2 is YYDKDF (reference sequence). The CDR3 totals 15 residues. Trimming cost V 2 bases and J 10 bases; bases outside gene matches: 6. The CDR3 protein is CATSRSGQGYSPLHF. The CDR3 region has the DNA TGTGCCACCAGCAGATCGGGACAGGGTTACTCACCCCTCCACTTT.

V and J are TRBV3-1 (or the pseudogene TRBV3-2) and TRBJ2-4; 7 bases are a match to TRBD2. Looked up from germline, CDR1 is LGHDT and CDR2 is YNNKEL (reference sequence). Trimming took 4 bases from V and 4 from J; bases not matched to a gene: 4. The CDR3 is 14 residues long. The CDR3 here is CASSPGGIKNIQYF. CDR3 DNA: TGTGCCAGCAGCCCGGGGGGTATAAAAAACATTCAGTACTTC.

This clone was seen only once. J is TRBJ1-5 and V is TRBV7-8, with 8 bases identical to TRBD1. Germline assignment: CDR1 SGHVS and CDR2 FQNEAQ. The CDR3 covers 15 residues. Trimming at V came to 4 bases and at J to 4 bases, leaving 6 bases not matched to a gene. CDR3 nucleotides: TGTGCCAGCAGCTACACACAGGGGGGTAATCAGCCCCAGCATTTT. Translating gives CASSYTQGGNQPQHF.

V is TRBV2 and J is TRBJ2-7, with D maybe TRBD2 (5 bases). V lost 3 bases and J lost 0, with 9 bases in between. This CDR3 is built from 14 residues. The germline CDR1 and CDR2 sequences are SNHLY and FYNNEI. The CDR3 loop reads CASSERRDSYEQYF. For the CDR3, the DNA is TGTGCCAGCAGTGAGCGACGGGACTCCTACGAGCAGTACTTC.

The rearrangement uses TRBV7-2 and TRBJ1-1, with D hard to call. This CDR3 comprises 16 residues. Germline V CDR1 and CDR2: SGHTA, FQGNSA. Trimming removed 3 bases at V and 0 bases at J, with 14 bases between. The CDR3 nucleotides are TGTGCCAGCAGCTTTATTGTCCGTCGGATGAACACTGAAGCTTTCTTT. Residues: CASSFIVRRMNTEAFF. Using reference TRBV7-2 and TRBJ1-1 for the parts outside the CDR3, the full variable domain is GAGVSQSPSNKVTEKGKDVELRCDPISGHTALYWYRQSLGQGLEFLIYFQGNSAPDKSGLPSDRFSAERTGGSVSTLTIQRTQQEDSAVYLCASSFIVRRMNTEAFFGQGTRLTVV.

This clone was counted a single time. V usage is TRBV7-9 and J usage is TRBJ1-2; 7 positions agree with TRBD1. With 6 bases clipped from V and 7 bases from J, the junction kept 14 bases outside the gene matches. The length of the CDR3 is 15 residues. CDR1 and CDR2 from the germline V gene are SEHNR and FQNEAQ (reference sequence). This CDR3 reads CASRTDKGAITGYTF. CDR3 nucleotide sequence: TGTGCCAGCAGAACGGACAAGGGGGCAATCACTGGCTACACCTTC.

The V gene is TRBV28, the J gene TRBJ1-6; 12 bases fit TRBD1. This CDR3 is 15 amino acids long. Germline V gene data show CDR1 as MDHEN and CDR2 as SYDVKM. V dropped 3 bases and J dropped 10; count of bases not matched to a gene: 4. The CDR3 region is CASSLGGTGGSPLHF. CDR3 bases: TGTGCCAGCAGTTTGGGGGGGACAGGGGGCTCACCCCTCCACTTT.